A single sample gave rise to the 31 T cell receptor beta chains below, sequenced in a study of tumor-infiltrating lymphocytes in primary liver carcinoma. TCR beta cDNA was made from roughly 500 ng total RNA with a constant-region primer. Three-round nested multiplex PCR performed with slightly modified ARM-PCR produced the TCR beta libraries. A C-beta reverse primer was combined with TRBV1-TRBV30 forward primers in the first two PCR rounds, and each round had 10 cycles. TCRdb re-called the multiplex PCR reads with MiXCR, one entry per CDR3 protein. The sample carries under 200,000 distinct CDR3 sequences, 65% recorded once. Unsorted whole blood yielded blood RNA, and germline DNA was extracted as well. The sequencing input was peripheral blood. The receptors derive from a woman aged 55-69 years with primary liver carcinoma and hepatitis B virus infection.

In regard to this clonotype: This clone may be a read error of a much larger clone one base away. The chain combines TRBV4-2 with TRBJ1-3; 7 positions agree with TRBD1. CDR1 is LGHNA, CDR2 YNFKEQ, per germline. The CDR3 length is 17 residues. J was trimmed by 3 bases and V by 1 base; bases with no gene match: 9. The CDR3 region is CASSQVAPTGCGNTIYF. CDR3 bases: TGTGCCAGCAGCCAAGTTGCCCCGACAGGGTGTGGAAACACCATATATTTT.

To note about this clonotype: This may be a read error, as it is one base from a much larger clone. The chain links TRBV29-1 to TRBJ2-2; D is unresolved. CDR1 is SQVTM and CDR2 is ANQGSEA in the germline V gene. The CDR3 contains 14 residues. DNA of the CDR3: TGCGGCGTTAGTCTCTCCAAAAAAACCGGGGAGCTGTTTTTT. Amino acid sequence: CGVSLSKKTGELFF.

This clonotype was recorded a few times. The rearrangement links TRBV7-8 to TRBJ2-1, with D perhaps matching TRBD2 (6 bases). V lost 4 bases and J lost 2, with 15 bases in between. The CDR3 runs 16 residues. Per the germline V gene, CDR1 is SGHVS and CDR2 is FQNEAQ. CDR3 sequence reads: CASSSDGGRTYNEQFF. The CDR3 DNA reads as TGTGCCAGCAGCTCCGACGGGGGAAGGACCTACAATGAGCAGTTCTTC.

With regard to this clonotype: This may come from a read error, since a much larger clone is one base off. The V gene is TRBV6-6, the J gene TRBJ1-5; D unclear. The ends were cut back, 0 bases at V and 8 bases at J, with 11 bases in the middle. Per the germline V gene, CDR1 is MNHNY and CDR2 is SVGAGI (reference sequence). The CDR3 has 14 residues. The CDR3 loop reads CASSYSFGEEPQHF. DNA of the CDR3: TGTGCCAGCAGTTACTCCTTTGGGGAAGAGCCCCAGCATTTT.

This chain links TRBV6-2 or TRBV6-3 with TRBJ2-5; TRBD2 matches at 8 bases. Germline V CDR1 and CDR2: MNHEY, SVGEGT. The CDR3 sequence is 17 residues long. As DNA, the CDR3 is TGTGTCAACAATTACTCCGCAAGAAGCGGGAGAAGAGAGACCCAGTACTTC. Amino acids: CVNNYSARSGRRETQYF.

The rearrangement links TRBV5-1 to TRBJ1-1; tentative D call: TRBD1 (6 bases). Per germline, CDR1 SGHRS and CDR2 YFSETQ. The V end was cut by 0 bases, the J end by 6 bases, with 21 bases between. The length of the CDR3 is 17 residues. The CDR3: CASSLAGQGTHEAEAFF. The DNA of the CDR3 is TGCGCCAGCAGCTTGGCAGGGCAGGGGACCCATGAAGCTGAAGCTTTCTTT.

Comment on this clonotype: An end of the junction differs from the germline gene, which may be a read error. The chain links TRBV6-1 to TRBJ2-2; perhaps TRBD1 as D (7 bases). The germline CDR1 and CDR2 sequences are MNHNS and SASEGT. The CDR3 has 14 amino acids. Written as DNA, the CDR3 is TGTGCCAGGGGTGGAGGGGGCAAAACCGGGAAGCTCTTTTTT. Amino acid sequence: CARGGGGKTGKLFF.

With respect to this clonotype: At one of its ends the junction is not consistent with the germline gene, which may arise from a read error. The gene calls are TRBV5-1 and TRBJ2-1, with D maybe TRBD1 (5 bases). Germline CDR1 and CDR2: SGHRS and YFSETQ. The CDR3 extends over 15 amino acids. The CDR3 coding sequence is TGCACCAGCAGCTCTAGACAGAGATACATCCATGAGCATTTCTTC. It is translated as CTSSSRQRYIHEHFF.

This clonotype was counted a few times. This sequence may be a read error, since a much larger clone differs from it by one base. This sequence joins TRBV6-1 and TRBJ1-1, with no clear D. Germline loops: CDR1 MNHNS, CDR2 SASEGT. The CDR3 covers 12 residues. As DNA, the CDR3 is TGTGCCAGCAGTCTGGAGAACACTGAAGCTTCCTTT. It specifies CASSLENTEASF.

With respect to this clonotype: Sequence at one end of the junction differs from germline and may be a read error. V gene TRBV11-2 combines with J gene TRBJ2-1, with 11 positions matching TRBD2. CDR1 SGHAT and CDR2 FQNNGV come from the germline V gene. There are 14 residues in the CDR3. The DNA for the CDR3 is TGTGCCAGCAGTGGGACTAGCGGTTACAATGAGCAGATCTTC. As protein: CASSGTSGYNEQIF.

The rearrangement uses TRBV28 and TRBJ2-5; TRBD2 is a possible D gene (6 bases). Deletions cut 3 bases from V and 4 bases from J, with 12 bases between. This CDR3 has 14 residues. Germline CDR1 is MDHEN and CDR2 is SYDVKM. The CDR3 loop is CASSFLRGGETQYF. In nucleotides, the CDR3 is TGTGCCAGCAGTTTCCTTAGGGGAGGAGAGACCCAGTACTTC.

In regard to this clonotype: A much larger clone lies a single base off, so this may be a read error. V gene TRBV28 combines with J gene TRBJ2-7; 9 nucleotides align to TRBD2. The CDR3 has 14 amino acids. V lost 10 bases, J lost 5 bases, and 12 bases stayed unmatched. Germline CDR1 is MDHEN and CDR2 is SYDVKM. The CDR3 DNA is TGTGCCAACACCAATAGCGGGAGTTTCGACGAGCAGTACTTC. This sequence encodes CANTNSGSFDEQYF.

The V gene is TRBV5-8, the J gene TRBJ2-5; the D call may be TRBD1 or TRBD2 (6 bases each). The V end lost 0 bases, the J end lost 4 bases, and 16 bases lay between the germline ends. The CDR3 totals 16 residues. Germline values: CDR1 SGHTS, CDR2 YDEGEE. The CDR3 nucleotides read TGTGCCAGCAGCTTGGGGGACACAGGGCGGGGAGAGACCCAGTACTTC. It codes for CASSLGDTGRGETQYF.

This clonotype has a single count. Given a much more abundant clone one base away, this may be a read error. The gene calls are TRBV4-1 and TRBJ1-3, with 7 nucleotides matching TRBD1. Germline V gives CDR1 MGHRA, CDR2 YSYEKL. CDR3 length: 14 residues. The CDR3: CASGTGDLGNIIYF. In DNA, the CDR3 is TGCGCCAGCGGTACAGGGGATTTGGGGAACATCATATATTTT.

This chain connects TRBV20-1 to TRBJ1-1; D perhaps matches TRBD1 (5 bases). V was shortened by 6 bases and J by 8 bases, with 19 bases between the two germline ends. This CDR3 comprises 13 residues. From germline, CDR1 is DFQATT and CDR2 SNEGSKA (reference sequence). CDR3 loop: CSASFQGRGEAFF. CDR3 nucleotides: TGCAGTGCCAGCTTTCAGGGAAGAGGCGAAGCTTTCTTT.

This clonotype was seen at least ten times. The chain links TRBV12-3 or TRBV12-4 to TRBJ1-6; possible D gene TRBD1, 5 bases. This CDR3 is 16 amino acids long. V gave up 2 bases and J gave up 7 bases, with 15 bases separating them. The CDR3 protein is CASSLMDRGGNSPLHF. CDR3 coding DNA: TGTGCCAGCAGTTTAATGGATCGGGGGGGGAATTCACCCCTCCACTTT.

Comment on this clonotype: This sequence may be a read error, since a much larger clone differs from it by one base. V usage is TRBV14 and J usage is TRBJ2-7, with TRBD1 matching 8 bases. This CDR3 comprises 15 residues. The germline gives CDR1 SGHDN, CDR2 FVKESK. Trimming took 3 bases from V and 4 from J; bases not matched to a gene: 8. CDR3 sequence reads: CASSQTWTGKYEQYF. CDR3 DNA sequence: TGTGCCAGCAGCCAGACTTGGACAGGGAAGTACGAGCAGTACTTC.

As regards this clonotype: Possible read error: a much larger clone is one base away. The chain carries TRBV6-5 and TRBJ1-2; D is possibly TRBD1 (5 bases). The CDR3 is 12 amino acids. Germline V gives CDR1 MNHEY, CDR2 SVGAGI. CDR3 sequence (DNA): TGTGTCAGCCGGGGCAGGACTAATGGCTACACCTTC. It codes for CVSRGRTNGYTF.

The chain combines TRBV30 with TRBJ1-3; D is undetermined. The germline CDR1 and CDR2 sequences are GTSNPN and SVGIG (reference sequence). There are 12 residues in the CDR3. The V gene lost 3 bases and the J gene lost 3 bases, with 6 bases spanning the gap. Here the CDR3 DNA reads TGTGCCTGGAGCGCAGGTGGAAACACCATATATTTT. Amino acid sequence: CAWSAGGNTIYF. The full variable domain, rest sourced from reference TRBV30 and TRBJ1-3, is SQTIHQWPATLVQPVGSPLSLECTVEGTSNPNLYWYRQAAGRGLQLLFYSVGIGQISSEVPQNLSASRPQDRQFILSSKKLLLSDSGFYLCAWSAGGNTIYFGEGSWLTVV.

A remark on this clonotype: The junction and the germline gene differ at one end; a read error may be behind it. The chain joins TRBV2 to TRBJ1-6; possible D gene TRBD1, 5 bases. Germline values: CDR1 SNHLY, CDR2 FYNNEI. This CDR3 is 15 amino acids long. CDR3 sequence: CASSNRDQANSPLHF. The CDR3 region has the DNA TGTGCCAGCAGTAACCGGGACCAAGCAAATTCACCCCTCCATTTT.

The gene calls are TRBV6-1 and TRBJ1-5; TRBD1 aligns across 7 bases. This CDR3 spans 16 amino acids. Germline V CDR1 and CDR2: MNHNS, SASEGT. V lost 4 bases and J lost 0; bases outside the gene matches: 6. CDR3 loop: CASSGRGANSNQPQHF. Here the CDR3 DNA reads TGTGCCAGCAGTGGCAGGGGGGCGAATAGCAATCAGCCCCAGCATTTT.

V is TRBV5-5 and J is TRBJ2-7, with D tentatively TRBD2 (5 bases). CDR3 length: 15 amino acids. V dropped 1 base and J dropped 1 base, with 12 bases sitting between them. CDR1 is SGHKS and CDR2 is YYEKEE in the germline V gene (reference sequence). The CDR3 here is CASSLQVAPSYEQYF. The CDR3 DNA is TGTGCCAGCAGCTTGCAGGTAGCGCCTTCCTACGAGCAGTACTTC.

A note on this clonotype: A much larger clone differs by one base, so this may be a read error. The CDR3 nucleotides are TGTGCCAGCAGCCCGCAATGGAACAAAGATACGCAGTATTTT. Translation: CASSPQWNKDTQYF. V is TRBV7-8 and J is TRBJ2-3; D is undetermined. V lost 5 bases and J 5 bases, leaving 14 bases between the germline ends. The germline gives CDR1 SGHVS, CDR2 FQNEAQ. The CDR3 totals 14 residues.

The chain links TRBV7-8 to TRBJ1-3; the D is unclear. This CDR3 has 14 residues. CDR1 is SGHVS and CDR2 is FQNEAQ in the germline V gene. The V end was cut by 2 bases, the J end by 0 bases, with 5 bases between. This CDR3 is CASSLSISGNTIYF. CDR3 in DNA: TGTGCCAGCAGCTTATCTATCTCTGGAAACACCATATATTTT.

V usage is TRBV5-6 and J usage is TRBJ2-1; no definite D call. The CDR3 is 15 residues long. CDR1 SGHDT and CDR2 YYEEEE come from the germline V gene. The V end was cut by 2 bases, the J end by 5 bases, with 14 bases between. CDR3 protein: CASSFRPPDHNEQFF. CDR3 bases: TGTGCCAGCAGCTTTCGCCCCCCGGACCACAATGAGCAGTTCTTC.

As concerns this clonotype: Germline is not matched at one junction end, which may reflect a read error. The rearrangement links TRBV29-1 to TRBJ2-2; D gene uncertain. Per germline, CDR1 SQVTM and CDR2 ANQGSEA. The length of the CDR3 is 15 residues. The CDR3, as DNA: TGCAGTGTTGAAGATCTGTCCTCGGACACCGGGGAGCTGTTTTTT. This gives the protein CSVEDLSSDTGELFF.

On this clonotype: Here the CDR3 omits its conserved ending phenylalanine or tryptophan, so a read error is the likely source. This chain links TRBV11-2 with TRBJ2-3; no definite D call. The CDR3 is made up of 19 amino acids. Per the germline V gene, CDR1 is SGHAT and CDR2 is FQNNGV. The CDR3 protein is CANSLVVRLTNPTADTQYL. The CDR3 region has the DNA TGTGCCAACAGCTTAGTTGTCAGGCTAACAAACCCAACTGCAGATACGCAGTATCTT.

This rearrangement joins TRBV28 to TRBJ2-7; TRBD2 matches 11 bases. The CDR3 has 15 residues. V gave up 4 bases and J gave up 4 bases; unmatched junction bases: 6. Looked up from germline, CDR1 is MDHEN and CDR2 is SYDVKM. CDR3 bases: TGTGCCAGCAGTTCCCAGACTAGCGGGGTGTACGAGCAGTACTTC. Encoded protein: CASSSQTSGVYEQYF.

This chain uses TRBV13 with TRBJ2-4; perhaps TRBD2 as D (5 bases). The CDR3 contains 18 residues. The germline gives CDR1 PRHDT, CDR2 FYEKMQ (reference sequence). V was shortened by 5 bases and J by 0 bases, with 20 bases between the two germline ends. The CDR3 protein is CASSLTRITTLAKNIQYF. CDR3 nucleotide sequence: TGTGCCAGCAGCCTCACTAGGATAACGACTCTAGCCAAAAACATTCAGTACTTC.

This clonotype was observed a handful of times. The chain joins TRBV11-2 to TRBJ2-7; D call uncertain. Trimming removed 8 bases from V and 0 bases from J, with 11 bases in between. This CDR3 is built from 13 residues. From germline, CDR1 is SGHAT and CDR2 FQNNGV. The CDR3 nucleotides read TGTGCCAGCTTGGGGTTGAGCTCCTACGAGCAGTACTTC. As protein: CASLGLSSYEQYF.

Comment on this clonotype: One junction end disagrees with the germline gene, perhaps due to a read error. The chain uses TRBV12-3 or TRBV12-4 and TRBJ2-7; D possibly uses TRBD1 or TRBD2 (5 bases each). There are 15 residues in the CDR3. CDR3 DNA sequence: TGTGCCACCAGTCGACTCCGGGACGGAGACTACGAGCAGTACTTC. Translating gives CATSRLRDGDYEQYF.